The 27 T cell receptor beta chains below were found in one sample sequenced in a study of siplizumab effects on memory and regulatory T cells. Some clones are missing from TCRdb's copy, which holds only in-frame ones; the method was immunoSEQ multiplex PCR. The sample yields some 110,000 clones, 85% to 95% seen once. Source material: CD4+ T cells sorted from blood. These receptors all come from a human donor in good health.

The chain links TRBV11-3 to TRBJ2-7, with 11 bases that match TRBD2. The germline V gene has CDR1 SGHNT and CDR2 YENEEA. J gave up 6 bases and V 0 bases, and 7 bases lay outside the gene matches. The length of the CDR3 is 16 residues. CDR3 nucleotide sequence: TGTGCCAGCAGCTTAGAATTAGCGGGAGGGCCCGTCGAGCAGTACTTC. The encoded protein is CASSLELAGGPVEQYF.

The gene calls are TRBV30 and TRBJ2-1, with TRBD2 matching 9 bases. Unmatched junction bases numbered 7, after V lost 2 bases and J lost 8 bases. The CDR3 is 14 amino acids. Germline CDR1 GTSNPN, CDR2 SVGIG (reference sequence). Written as DNA, the CDR3 is TGTGCCTGGAGTTCGAGCGGGGGGTCGGATGAGCAGTTCTTC. It encodes CAWSSSGGSDEQFF.

The J gene is TRBJ2-3, the V gene TRBV19; D may be TRBD1 (6 bases). CDR3 length: 15 amino acids. Germline CDR1 LNHDA, CDR2 SQIVND (reference sequence). V lost 5 bases, J lost 6 bases, and 18 bases lay in between. The CDR3, as DNA: TGTGCCAGTAGTGCCTCCAGCAGGGGACACGATACGCAGTATTTT. Protein sequence: CASSASSRGHDTQYF.

The chain combines TRBV5-6 with TRBJ2-5; either TRBD1 or TRBD2 may supply D (5 bases each). CDR1 and CDR2 from the germline V gene are SGHDT and YYEEEE. The CDR3 has 15 residues. V was shortened by 4 bases and J by 3 bases, with 16 bases between the two germline ends. This CDR3 reads CASSLLAGREETQYF. The DNA of the CDR3 is TGTGCCAGCAGCCTCCTGGCAGGGCGGGAAGAGACCCAGTACTTC.

The rearrangement links TRBV11-2 to TRBJ1-6; D not resolved. Germline V CDR1 and CDR2: SGHAT, FQNNGV. V gave up 5 bases and J gave up 7 bases, with 12 bases separating them. This CDR3 is built from 14 residues. The CDR3 DNA reads TGTGCCAGCAGCCCGCCGGGAGCCAATTCACCCCTCCACTTT. Translated: CASSPPGANSPLHF.

This clone is a singleton in its sample. The chain carries TRBV5-1 and TRBJ2-1; TRBD2 matches 11 bases. The germline gives CDR1 SGHRS, CDR2 YFSETQ. The V segment lost 2 bases and the J segment 7 bases; nucleotides outside the gene matches: 14. This CDR3 region has 18 residues. CDR3 in amino acids: CASSFSSGLAGLGNEQFF. CDR3 DNA: TGCGCCAGCAGCTTTTCCAGCGGACTAGCGGGTTTGGGGAATGAGCAGTTCTTC.

The chain joins TRBV5-6 to TRBJ1-6; TRBD1 might be the D (5 bases). The CDR3 contains 15 residues. CDR1 SGHDT and CDR2 YYEEEE come from the germline V gene. With 3 bases removed from V and 10 bases from J, the gap between germline ends came to 17 bases. CDR3 DNA sequence: TGTGCCAGCAGCTCCGCCGGGGGGGGTGAGTCACCCCTCCACTTT. Its translation: CASSSAGGGESPLHF. The complete variable domain, with remaining parts taken from reference TRBV5-6 and TRBJ1-6, reads DAGVTQSPTHLIKTRGQQVTLRCSPKSGHDTVSWYQQALGQGPQFIFQYYEEEERQRGNFPDRFSGHQFPNYSSELNVNALLLGDSALYLCASSSAGGGESPLHFGNGTRLTVT.

The chain recombines TRBV7-6 with TRBJ2-2; 8 bases align to TRBD2. Germline CDR1 reads SGHVS; CDR2 reads FNYEAQ. V gave up 4 bases and J gave up 2 bases; unmatched junction bases: 6. CDR3 size: 16 residues. This CDR3 is CASSSGTRLNTGELFF. The CDR3 nucleotides are TGTGCCAGCAGCTCAGGGACTAGATTAAACACCGGGGAGCTGTTTTTT.

The rearrangement uses TRBV7-2 and TRBJ1-2, with 9 bases fitting TRBD1. Germline V lookup: CDR1 SGHTA, CDR2 FQGNSA. The CDR3 runs 14 residues. V gave up 4 bases and J gave up 5 bases; unmatched junction bases: 5. The CDR3 here is CASSSGQGPYGYTF. CDR3 coding DNA: TGTGCCAGCAGCTCAGGACAGGGGCCATATGGCTACACCTTC.

The V and J genes are TRBV12-2 and TRBJ1-2. TRBV12-2 is classified as a pseudogene. CDR3 length: 15 residues. DNA of the CDR3: TGTGCAAGTCGCCCCGAACGACAGGGAGGGTATGGCTACACCTTC. This sequence encodes CASRPERQGGYGYTF.

The chain uses TRBV18 and TRBJ1-6; TRBD1 agrees at 8 bases. Germline lookup yields CDR1 KGHSH and CDR2 LQKENI. V was pared by 3 bases and J by 4 bases, with 2 bases of the junction left unmatched. The CDR3 loop spans 15 amino acids. CDR3 bases: TGTGCCAGCTCACCGGACAGGGCATATAATTCACCCCTCCACTTT. Residues: CASSPDRAYNSPLHF.

The chain carries TRBV5-6 and TRBJ1-1; tentatively, D is TRBD1 (5 bases). V gave up 0 bases and J gave up 7 bases, with 13 bases separating them. This CDR3 has 14 amino acids. From germline, CDR1 is SGHDT and CDR2 YYEEEE. For the CDR3, the DNA is TGTGCCAGCAGCTTGGTCGGTTTGGGGGATGAAGCTTTCTTT. Translating gives CASSLVGLGDEAFF.

The chain has TRBV2 and TRBJ2-2, with 16 nucleotides matching TRBD2. From germline, CDR1 is SNHLY and CDR2 FYNNEI. The length of the CDR3 is 17 residues. Losses at the gene ends were 7 bases for V and 4 bases for J; bases not matched to a gene: 6. The chain's CDR3 is CASTLGLAGGSTGELFF. In nucleotides, the CDR3 is TGTGCCAGCACCCTGGGACTAGCGGGAGGGAGCACCGGGGAGCTGTTTTTT.

This clone was recorded a few times. This CDR3 reads CASSPAVGLAGGPEHNTYEQFF. The DNA for the CDR3 is TGCGCCAGCAGCCCAGCCGTGGGTCTAGCGGGAGGGCCCGAACACAATACTTATGAGCAGTTCTTC. V and J are TRBV4-1 and TRBJ2-1; TRBD2 matches at 12 bases. CDR1 is MGHRA and CDR2 is YSYEKL in the germline V gene. This CDR3 comprises 22 residues. Trimming cost V 4 bases and J 8 bases; bases outside gene matches: 27.

The chain uses TRBV27 and TRBJ1-5, with D possibly being TRBD1 (5 bases). Germline V lookup: CDR1 MNHEY, CDR2 SMNVEV (reference sequence). Trimming cost V 11 bases and J 3 bases, with 17 bases left between them. This CDR3 region has 14 residues. The CDR3 DNA follows: TGTGCCCCCCCTAGGACGGGACTCAATCAGCCCCAGCATTTT. This gives the protein CAPPRTGLNQPQHF.

The chain carries TRBV28 and TRBJ1-1, with 7 bases lining up with TRBD1. This CDR3 region has 15 residues. Germline trimming cut 2 bases from V and 0 bases from J; bases unmatched to any gene: 3. Germline-derived CDR1 and CDR2 are MDHEN and SYDVKM. CDR3 residues: CASSLDRVMNTEAFF. The CDR3 nucleotides read TGTGCCAGCAGTTTAGACAGGGTGATGAACACTGAAGCTTTCTTT.

The J gene is TRBJ2-6, the V gene TRBV30; D gene unclear. Looked up from germline, CDR1 is GTSNPN and CDR2 is SVGIG (reference sequence). The CDR3 runs to 13 residues. V gave up 5 bases and J gave up 1 base, with 6 bases separating them. CDR3 region: CAWAGSGANVLTF. DNA for the CDR3: TGTGCCTGGGCAGGTTCTGGGGCCAACGTCCTGACTTTC.

The chain couples TRBV12-2 to TRBJ2-7; the table's TRBD2 call for D was not verified on the DNA. TRBV12-2 is a pseudogene segment. The CDR3 length is 15 residues. The CDR3 DNA sequence: TGTGCAAGTCGCTTAGAAAATCTAGTCGCCTACGAGCAGTACTTC. Protein: CASRLENLVAYEQYF.

The chain carries TRBV5-1 and TRBJ1-1; perhaps TRBD1 as D (6 bases). Germline lookup yields CDR1 SGHRS and CDR2 YFSETQ. The CDR3 runs to 15 residues. Trimming removed 0 bases from V and 4 bases from J, with 13 bases in between. CDR3: CASSLDRVHSTEAFF. CDR3 nucleotide sequence: TGCGCCAGCAGCTTGGACAGGGTCCATTCCACTGAAGCTTTCTTT.

The J gene is TRBJ1-1, the V gene TRBV7-9; D unresolved. Looked up from germline, CDR1 is SEHNR and CDR2 is FQNEAQ (reference sequence). V was clipped by 5 bases and J by 0 bases, with 13 bases between them. This CDR3 has 15 amino acids. The CDR3 loop reads CASSPLTQMNTEAFF. CDR3 bases: TGTGCCAGCAGCCCCTTGACACAAATGAACACTGAAGCTTTCTTT.

This chain connects TRBV30 to TRBJ1-2; TRBD1 agrees at 7 bases. After removal of 7 bases from V and 3 bases from J, the junction contained 5 bases not matched to a gene. The germline V gene has CDR1 GTSNPN and CDR2 SVGIG (reference sequence). The CDR3 loop spans 12 amino acids. The CDR3 is CASQGQYYGYTF. CDR3 bases: TGTGCCTCCCAGGGACAGTACTATGGCTACACCTTC.

The chain couples TRBV5-1 to TRBJ2-5; TRBD2 is a possible D gene (5 bases). V was shortened by 3 bases and J by 5 bases, with 17 bases between the two germline ends. Germline V CDR1 and CDR2: SGHRS, YFSETQ. The CDR3 is 15 amino acids. The CDR3 bases are TGCGCCAGCAGCTCCTCTATAGCGCGAGGGGAGACCCAGTACTTC. It is translated as CASSSSIARGETQYF.

This chain joins TRBV18 and TRBJ2-7; perhaps TRBD2 as D (7 bases). The CDR3 length is 15 residues. Germline V lookup: CDR1 KGHSH, CDR2 LQKENI. Trimming removed 8 bases from V and 5 bases from J, with 22 bases in between. The CDR3: CASKALGGAVDEQYF. The CDR3 nucleotides are TGTGCCAGCAAAGCATTGGGGGGGGCCGTCGACGAGCAGTACTTC.

The chain recombines TRBV30 with TRBJ2-3; 10 bases fit TRBD1. Germline assignment: CDR1 GTSNPN and CDR2 SVGIG (reference sequence). V lost 6 bases and J lost 0; bases outside the gene matches: 3. This CDR3 spans 14 amino acids. CDR3 nucleotides: TGTGCCTGCCTGGGACAGGGGAGCACAGATACGCAGTATTTT. Its protein is CACLGQGSTDTQYF.

V gene TRBV5-1 combines with J gene TRBJ2-2; possible D gene TRBD1, 5 bases. The length of the CDR3 is 15 residues. The V gene's germline CDR1 is SGHRS and CDR2 YFSETQ. Between the trimmed V and J ends, which lost 2 bases and 0 bases, there was a span of 8 bases. The CDR3 protein is CASSFTGANTGELFF. In DNA form, the CDR3 reads TGCGCCAGCAGCTTTACAGGTGCGAACACCGGGGAGCTGTTTTTT.

The chain links TRBV5-6 to TRBJ2-7; D remains ambiguous. Germline V gene sequence: CDR1 SGHDT, CDR2 YYEEEE. The length of the CDR3 is 14 residues. Between the trimmed V and J ends, which lost 0 bases and 0 bases, there was a span of 7 bases. This chain's CDR3 is CASSLVGGSYEQYF. The DNA of the CDR3 is TGTGCCAGCAGCTTGGTAGGTGGCTCCTACGAGCAGTACTTC.

The chain couples TRBV5-1 to TRBJ2-7, with D unclear. This CDR3 comprises 13 residues. Trimming took 0 bases from V and 3 from J, leaving 7 bases between them. Germline-derived CDR1 and CDR2 are SGHRS and YFSETQ. The CDR3 protein is CASSLELLYEQYF. For the CDR3, the DNA is TGCGCCAGCAGCTTGGAGCTTCTCTACGAGCAGTACTTC.